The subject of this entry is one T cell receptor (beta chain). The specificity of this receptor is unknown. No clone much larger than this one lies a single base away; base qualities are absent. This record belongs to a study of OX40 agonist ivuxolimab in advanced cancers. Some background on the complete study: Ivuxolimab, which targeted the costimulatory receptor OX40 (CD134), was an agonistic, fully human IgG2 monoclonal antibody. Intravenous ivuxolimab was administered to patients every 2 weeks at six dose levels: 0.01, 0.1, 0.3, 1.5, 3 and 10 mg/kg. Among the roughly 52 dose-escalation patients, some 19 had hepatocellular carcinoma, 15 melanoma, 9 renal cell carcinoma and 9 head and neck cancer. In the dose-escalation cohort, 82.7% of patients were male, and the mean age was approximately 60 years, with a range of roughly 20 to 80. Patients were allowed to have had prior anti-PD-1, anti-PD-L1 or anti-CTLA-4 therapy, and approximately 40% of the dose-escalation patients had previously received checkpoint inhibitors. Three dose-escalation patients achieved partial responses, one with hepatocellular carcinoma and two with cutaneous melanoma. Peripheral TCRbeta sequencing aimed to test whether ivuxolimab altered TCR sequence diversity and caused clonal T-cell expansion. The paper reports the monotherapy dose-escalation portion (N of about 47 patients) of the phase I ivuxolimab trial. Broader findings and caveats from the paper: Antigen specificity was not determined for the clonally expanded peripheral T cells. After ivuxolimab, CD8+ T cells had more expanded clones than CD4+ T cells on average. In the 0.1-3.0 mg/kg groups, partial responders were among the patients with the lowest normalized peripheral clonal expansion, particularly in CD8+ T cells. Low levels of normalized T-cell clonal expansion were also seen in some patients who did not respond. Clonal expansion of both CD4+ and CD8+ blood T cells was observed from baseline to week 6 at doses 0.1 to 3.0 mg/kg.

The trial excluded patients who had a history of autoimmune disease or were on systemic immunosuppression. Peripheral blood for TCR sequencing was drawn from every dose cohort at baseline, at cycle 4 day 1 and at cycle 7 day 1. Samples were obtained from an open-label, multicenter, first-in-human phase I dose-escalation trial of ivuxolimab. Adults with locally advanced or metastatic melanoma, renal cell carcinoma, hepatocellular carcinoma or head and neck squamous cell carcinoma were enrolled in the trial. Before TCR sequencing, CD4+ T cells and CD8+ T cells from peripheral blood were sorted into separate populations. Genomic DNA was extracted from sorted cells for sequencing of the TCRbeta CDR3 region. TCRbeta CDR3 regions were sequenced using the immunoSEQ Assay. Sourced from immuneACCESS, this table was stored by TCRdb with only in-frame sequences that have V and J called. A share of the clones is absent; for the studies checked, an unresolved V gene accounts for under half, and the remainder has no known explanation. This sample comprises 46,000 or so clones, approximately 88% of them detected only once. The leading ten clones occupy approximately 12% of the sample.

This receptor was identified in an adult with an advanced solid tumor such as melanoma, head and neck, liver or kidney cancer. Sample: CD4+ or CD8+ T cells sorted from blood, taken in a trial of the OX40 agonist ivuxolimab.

The DNA reads as follows: TGTGCCAGCAGCTTAGCGAGGACAGATAATCAGCCCCAGCATTTT. Its translation reads: CASSLARTDNQPQHF. The chain is assembled from TRBV13 and TRBJ1-5, and the D gene may be TRBD1, 6 bases matching. Trimming takes 1 base from V and 4 bases from J, and the germline ends sit 11 bases apart. Taken from the germline V gene (reference sequence), the CDR1 and CDR2 loops are PRHDT and FYEKMQ. Inclusive of the bounding cysteine and phenylalanine, the CDR3 is 15 residues long. The kept DNA is CDR3 alone, 45 bases in frame from the first base.